This T cell receptor (beta chain) is drawn from a study of cytomegalovirus exposure and HLA in healthy donors. Sequencing used immunoSEQ multiplex PCR; TCRdb keeps in-frame clones, though not all of them. The sample shows some 170,000 clones, roughly 89% of them seen only once. Trimming cost V 1 base and J 8 bases; bases outside gene matches: 2. This CDR3 is 14 amino acids long. CDR1 and CDR2 (germline): SEHNR, FQNEAQ (reference sequence). The sequenced sample consisted of PBMCs. V gene TRBV7-9 combines with J gene TRBJ2-1; 10 bases agree with TRBD2. The receptor's source is a man aged 18 to 30 in good health and CMV-seropositive. CDR3 bases: TGTGCCAGCAGCTTAGAGCGGGAGGGCCATGAGCAGTTCTTC. Its protein is CASSLEREGHEQFF. Complete variable domain (other parts from reference TRBV7-9 and TRBJ2-1): DTGVSQNPRHKITKRGQNVTFRCDPISEHNRLYWYRQTLGQGPEFLTYFQNEAQLEKSRLLSDRFSAERPKGSFSTLEIQRTEQGDSAMYLCASSLEREGHEQFFGPGTRLTVL.